This T cell receptor beta chain is drawn from a study of vaccination effects on CD4 cells after COVID-19 (dated by TCRdb to 2021 to 2024). With respect to the entire study: Participants received two doses of either the BNT162b2 or the mRNA-1273 mRNA SARS-CoV-2 vaccine. In the study, cultures from other donors were sequenced using the Oncomine TCR Beta short-read assay on an Illumina iSeq 100. SARS-CoV-2 spike-specific CD4+ TCR repertoires from before and after mRNA vaccination were compared in COVID-19 convalescent patients and in infection-naive vaccine recipients. The full study included roughly 10 COVID-19 convalescent patients and several SARS-CoV-2-naive healthy vaccine recipients. Pre-vaccine samples were collected from two convalescent patients 16 days and one week before the first dose, corresponding to 142 and 148 days after COVID-19 diagnosis. The research as a whole found: Clones induced by infection and clones induced by vaccination both contracted markedly at late timepoints after vaccination, which fits with T cell responses waning over time. Limitations of the study were the small number of convalescent patients and the absence of early post-infection timepoints. In convalescent patients, the post-vaccine spike-reactive repertoire was composed mainly of new vaccine-induced clones that were largely distinct from infection-induced clones.

With respect to this clone: The target of this receptor is not known. Base qualities were left out, and no much larger clone turns up one base away.

In the ViraFEST assay, PBMC were stimulated with viral peptide pools, and TCR sequencing was then used to find antigen-specific CD4+ T cell clonotypes based on their expansion. After around 10 days of culture, CD4+ T cells were isolated with the EasySep CD4+ T cell isolation kit. Convalescent patients had PCR-confirmed SARS-CoV-2 infection between March and December 2020, before Alpha, Beta and Delta variants emerged in the United States. Each well held roughly 2.2 million PBMC cultured in IMDM containing 5% human AB serum, roughly 10 IU/ml IL-2 and gentamicin, along with approximately 10 ug/ml peptides. Half of the culture medium was replaced with fresh IL-2-containing medium on days 3 and 7. Unless noted otherwise, every peptide stimulation condition was cultured in triplicate wells. PBMC were separated from whole blood using Ficoll-Paque Plus gradient centrifugation and were then either cryopreserved at -140C or used fresh. The QIAamp micro DNA kit was used to extract genomic DNA from the cultured CD4+ T cells.

As encoded in the germline V gene, CDR1 is SGHRS while CDR2 is YFSETQ. The CDR3, cysteine through phenylalanine, is 15 amino acids long. Only the CDR3 DNA stays, 45 bases, in frame from base 1. After removal of 0 bases from V and 4 bases from J, the junction retains 2 bases not matched to a gene. Library preparation employed the immunoSEQ multiplex PCR assay. DNA from the cultured and isolated CD4+ T cells underwent TCR beta CDR3 sequencing. Turning to the authors' computational methods: Non-productive TCR sequences were discarded, and reads were trimmed to the CDR3 region, with only CDR3s of 7 or more amino acids retained. Antigen-specific clonotypes were identified with the MANAFEST web app by comparing expansion in peptide wells against reference cultures. For clones to be considered positive, expansion at FDR<0.05 versus reference and all other wells, an odds ratio above 5, and a frequency above 0.1% in two replicate wells were required. A clonotype was defined as cross-reactive if the clonotype was significantly expanded both in SARS-CoV-2 spike wells and in at least one common cold coronavirus spike condition. CDR3 similarity was assessed by Levenshtein distance with the stringdist R package, and unrooted trees were built with ape in R 3.6.1. TCRdb provides this immuneACCESS table in a form limited to in-frame rearrangements. Some clones are lacking; in checked studies, under half of them reflect an unresolved V gene, and why the rest are absent is not known. That table furnishes V, J and clone size, whereas the DNA furnished D and trimming. This sample comprises fewer than 25,000 clones, nearly 75% of them detected only once. Together, the top ten hold approximately 38% of the sample.

The sequencing here drew on CD4+ T cells from PBMCs cultured with a peptide pool, taken before COVID-19 vaccination. The chain employs TRBV5-1 and TRBJ2-1, and 9 junctional nucleotides match TRBD2. This sequence was found in a human donor who had a prior SARS-CoV-2 infection. For the CDR3, the sequence is CASSLVAGGYNEQFF. The DNA sequence is as follows: TGCGCCAGCAGCTTGGTGGCGGGAGGGTACAATGAGCAGTTCTTC.